This section outlines one T cell receptor beta chain sequence together with its context. What it binds is unknown. The data are from a study of persistence of HIV-infected CD4 T cells. The libraries were made with immunoSEQ version 4 in survey mode. Sequencing used immunoSEQ multiplex PCR; TCRdb keeps in-frame clones, though not all of them. The table lists roughly 43,000 clones, about 90% of them singletons. Nonspecific anti-CD3/anti-CD28 bead stimulation represents the broad CD4+ T cell repertoire. Sorting selected CD4+ T cells upregulating both CD40 ligand and CD69. The sequencing here drew on CD4+ T cells sorted from PBMCs after roughly 18-hour stimulation, taken from a patient who received antiretroviral therapy. The clonotype originates from an adult man with HIV who was CMV-seropositive.

CDR3 sequence (DNA): TGTGCCAGCAGCTCGGACAACACAGATACGCAGTATTTT. This encodes CASSSDNTDTQYF. V is TRBV7-6 and J is TRBJ2-3; TRBD1 might be the D (5 bases). V was shortened by 4 bases and J by 2 bases, with 7 bases between the two germline ends. Looked up from germline, CDR1 is SGHVS and CDR2 is FNYEAQ. The CDR3 loop spans 13 amino acids.